One and the same sample provided the 27 T cell receptor beta chains below, sequenced in a study of identical twins. TCRdb ran MiXCR on the 5' RACE reads and lists one entry per CDR3 protein. The repertoire holds around 300,000 distinct CDR3 sequences, with roughly 8.6% as singletons. These records were also assigned to another study, of yellow fever vaccine responses in identical twins.

Sequenced sample: memory (CD45RO+) T cells sorted from blood. The receptor set was obtained from a woman aged 18 to 35 in good health.

This clonotype was detected a few times. This chain links TRBV19 with TRBJ2-5; D call uncertain. Trimming left V 3 bases short and J 4 bases short, with 3 bases between. CDR1 is LNHDA and CDR2 is SQIVND in the germline V gene (reference sequence). The CDR3 runs to 11 residues. CDR3 protein: CASSIAETQYF. CDR3 bases: TGTGCCAGTAGTATTGCAGAGACCCAGTACTTC.

Many counts were recorded for this clonotype. The chain uses TRBV5-1 and TRBJ1-5, with D possibly TRBD1 on 5 matching bases. Looked up from germline, CDR1 is SGHRS and CDR2 is YFSETQ. CDR3 length: 15 amino acids. Trimming left V 0 bases short and J 6 bases short, with 13 bases between. The DNA of the CDR3 is TGCGCCAGCAGCTTGGCAGGGAGCGAGGCTCAGCCCCAGCATTTT. Translating gives CASSLAGSEAQPQHF.

The V gene is TRBV19, the J gene TRBJ1-6; D ambiguous. Trimming removed 3 bases from V and 9 bases from J, with 15 bases in between. CDR3 length: 15 amino acids. In germline, CDR1 is LNHDA, CDR2 SQIVND (reference sequence). Here the CDR3 reads CASSIGEGIGSPLHF. The CDR3 DNA follows: TGTGCCAGTAGTATCGGCGAAGGTATCGGTTCACCCCTCCACTTT.

Only a few counts were recorded for this clonotype. This rearrangement joins TRBV19 to TRBJ1-5; D not resolved. The CDR3 runs 14 residues. V was pared by 4 bases and J by 3 bases, with 10 bases between. Germline V gene data show CDR1 as LNHDA and CDR2 as SQIVND (reference sequence). Here the CDR3 reads CASSTGRNNQPQHF. The CDR3 nucleotides read TGTGCCAGTAGTACCGGACGGAACAATCAGCCCCAGCATTTT.

This clonotype has just a few counts. The V and J genes are TRBV6-2 or TRBV6-3 and TRBJ2-7; 10 nucleotides line up with TRBD1. V was clipped by 5 bases and J by 2 bases; unmatched bases: 3. The CDR3 sequence is 14 residues long. Per germline, CDR1 MNHEY and CDR2 SVGEGT. CDR3 in DNA: TGTGCCAGCAGTGGGACAGGGGCCACCTACGAGCAGTACTTC. It codes for CASSGTGATYEQYF.

In this sample, this clonotype turned up a few times. The chain uses TRBV29-1 and TRBJ2-5; possibly TRBD2 for D (5 bases). Trimming pared 1 base from V and 3 bases from J, leaving 9 bases between. CDR1 SQVTM and CDR2 ANQGSEA come from the germline V gene. This CDR3 spans 13 amino acids. The CDR3 DNA reads TGCAGCGTTGAAGGGACTCTTAAAGAGACCCAGTACTTC. It is translated as CSVEGTLKETQYF.

The rearrangement uses TRBV3-1 and TRBJ2-7; 8 nucleotides align to TRBD2. The CDR3 is 15 residues long. The germline CDR1 and CDR2 sequences are LGHDT and YNNKEL (reference sequence). V lost 5 bases, J lost 2 bases, and 8 bases stayed unmatched. In DNA, the CDR3 is TGTGCCAGCAGCTCGGCTACTAGCGGAACCTACGAGCAGTACTTC. This translates into CASSSATSGTYEQYF.

In its sample, this clonotype was seen a few times. The rearrangement uses TRBV20-1 and TRBJ2-3; the match to TRBD1 covers 10 bases. CDR1 and CDR2 (germline): DFQATT, SNEGSKA (reference sequence). Trimming took 3 bases from V and 5 from J; bases not matched to a gene: 5. The CDR3 spans 14 residues. The CDR3 is CSASTGTGEDTQYF. In nucleotides, the CDR3 is TGCAGTGCTAGTACCGGGACAGGGGAAGATACGCAGTATTTT.

The table lists this clonotype with a few counts. Written as DNA, the CDR3 is TGCGCCAGCAGGCGACAGGGCTTAGCTTTCTCCTACGAGCAGTACTTC. Amino acid sequence: CASRRQGLAFSYEQYF. The chain links TRBV10-1 to TRBJ2-7; 7 nucleotides agree with TRBD1. V lost 6 bases, J lost 0 bases, and 11 bases stayed unmatched. The V gene's germline CDR1 is WNHNN and CDR2 SYGVQD (reference sequence). The length of the CDR3 is 16 residues.

The table lists this clonotype with a few counts. The chain carries TRBV12-3 or TRBV12-4 and TRBJ1-1; TRBD1 matches at 8 bases. With V trimmed by 1 base and J by 2 bases, 3 bases remained unmatched. The CDR3 has 15 residues. The CDR3 DNA is TGTGCCAGCAGTTTAGGTCAGGGGGCTAACACTGAAGCTTTCTTT. This encodes CASSLGQGANTEAFF.

This clonotype came up once. The J gene is TRBJ2-1, the V gene TRBV2; perhaps TRBD1 as D (6 bases). The CDR3 totals 15 residues. The germline CDR1 and CDR2 sequences are SNHLY and FYNNEI. V was pared by 8 bases and J by 6 bases, with 20 bases between. The CDR3 sequence is CASGEQGQGLNEQFF. The CDR3 DNA is TGTGCCAGCGGGGAGCAGGGGCAGGGGCTCAATGAGCAGTTCTTC.

This clonotype has more than one count but fewer than ten. The CDR3 sequence is CATSRDLGYEQYV. CDR3 DNA sequence: TGTGCCACCAGCAGAGATCTGGGCTACGAGCAGTACGTC. This sequence joins TRBV15 and TRBJ2-7; D not certain. CDR1 LNHNV and CDR2 YYDKDF come from the germline V gene (reference sequence). The CDR3 extends over 13 amino acids. Trimming took 0 bases from V and 3 from J, leaving 6 bases between them.

The chain carries TRBV5-8 and TRBJ2-6, with D perhaps matching TRBD1 (5 bases). The length of the CDR3 is 16 residues. Per germline, CDR1 SGHTS and CDR2 YDEGEE. Trimming stripped 1 base from V and 0 bases from J, with 8 bases between. In nucleotides, the CDR3 is TGTGCCAGCAGCTTGACAGGCCACTCTGGGGCCAACGTCCTGACTTTC. Encoded protein: CASSLTGHSGANVLTF.

This clonotype showed up many times. The chain has TRBV20-1 and TRBJ2-3; D remains ambiguous. Germline V gives CDR1 DFQATT, CDR2 SNEGSKA (reference sequence). V was shortened by 6 bases and J by 0 bases, with 7 bases between the two germline ends. CDR3 length: 12 amino acids. This chain's CDR3 is CSALLSTDTQYF. In DNA form, the CDR3 reads TGCAGTGCCCTACTGAGCACAGATACGCAGTATTTT.

V and J are TRBV5-6 and TRBJ2-5; no clear D gene. Germline values: CDR1 SGHDT, CDR2 YYEEEE. The V end lost 3 bases, the J end lost 4 bases, and 7 bases lay between the germline ends. This CDR3 is 12 amino acids long. CDR3: CASSWNGETQYF. The CDR3 bases are TGTGCCAGCAGCTGGAACGGAGAGACCCAGTACTTC. Full variable domain (remainder filled in from reference TRBV5-6 and TRBJ2-5): DAGVTQSPTHLIKTRGQQVTLRCSPKSGHDTVSWYQQALGQGPQFIFQYYEEEERQRGNFPDRFSGHQFPNYSSELNVNALLLGDSALYLCASSWNGETQYFGPGTRLLVL.

This clonotype was detected only once. J is TRBJ2-5 and V is TRBV25-1; D perhaps matches TRBD1 (6 bases). This CDR3 comprises 16 residues. Trimming took 5 bases from V and 2 from J, leaving 18 bases between them. The germline CDR1 and CDR2 sequences are MGHDK and SYGVNS. The CDR3, as DNA: TGTGCCAGCAGTCCGGCGCGACAGGCTCTTCAAGAGACCCAGTACTTC. It yields the protein CASSPARQALQETQYF.

This clonotype was seen ten or more times. One end of the junction does not line up with germline, which may come from a read error. CDR3 amino acids: CASSQDERGTGIPF. The CDR3 nucleotides are TGCGCCAGCAGCCAAGATGAGCGCGGGACAGGGATCCCCTTC. The V gene is TRBV4-1, the J gene TRBJ2-7, with 9 bases that match TRBD1. CDR1 is MGHRA, CDR2 YSYEKL, per germline. The CDR3 covers 14 residues.

V is TRBV12-3 or TRBV12-4 and J is TRBJ2-4; TRBD1 matches at 12 bases. V shed 8 bases, J shed 0 bases, and the junction held 14 bases outside the gene matches. CDR3 length: 19 residues. The CDR3 loop is CASGGTGGASDPAKNIQYF. Here the CDR3 DNA reads TGTGCCAGCGGGGGGACAGGGGGCGCTTCCGACCCAGCCAAAAACATTCAGTACTTC.

This clonotype was detected only a few times. The rearrangement uses TRBV7-4 and TRBJ2-7; D gene ambiguous. The ends were cut back, 7 bases at V and 0 bases at J, with 16 bases in the middle. The germline CDR1 and CDR2 sequences are SGHVT and SQSDAQ. The CDR3 has 15 residues. CDR3 protein: CASICENRSSYEQYF. The CDR3 DNA reads TGTGCCAGCATTTGTGAGAACAGATCCTCCTACGAGCAGTACTTC.

A few counts support this clonotype. The V call is TRBV15, the J call TRBJ2-5; D is perhaps TRBD2 (5 bases). Between the trimmed V and J ends, which lost 5 bases and 6 bases, there was a span of 19 bases. CDR1 and CDR2 (germline): LNHNV, YYDKDF (reference sequence). The CDR3 length is 15 residues. CDR3 region: CATSQDLGNGKTQYF. DNA for the CDR3: TGTGCCACCAGCCAGGACTTGGGGAATGGGAAGACCCAGTACTTC.

This clonotype was observed a few times. J is TRBJ1-4 and V is TRBV19; TRBD1 might be the D (6 bases). There are 14 residues in the CDR3. Trimming left V 4 bases short and J 8 bases short, with 14 bases between. CDR1 LNHDA and CDR2 SQIVND come from the germline V gene (reference sequence). CDR3 in DNA: TGTGCCAGTAGTAAGGGGGTCCGGGGAGAAAAACTGTTTTTT. Translation gives CASSKGVRGEKLFF.

This clonotype was counted many times. The gene calls are TRBV7-8 and TRBJ2-2; perhaps D is TRBD1 or TRBD2 (5 bases each). V lost 4 bases to trimming and J lost 1 base, with 13 bases between them. Germline values: CDR1 SGHVS, CDR2 FQNEAQ. The CDR3 is made up of 16 amino acids. The CDR3 region has the DNA TGTGCCAGCAGCTCGAGAGGGACCGTGAACACCGGGGAGCTGTTTTTT. Its translation: CASSSRGTVNTGELFF.

This clonotype was counted ten times or more. The chain links TRBV4-1 to TRBJ2-2; no clear D gene. Germline CDR1 reads MGHRA; CDR2 reads YSYEKL. V lost 0 bases, J lost 7 bases, and 6 bases lay in between. The CDR3 extends over 13 amino acids. CDR3 DNA: TGCGCCAGCAGCCAAGAGGGTCGCGGGGAGCTGTTTTTT. This encodes CASSQEGRGELFF.

The gene calls are TRBV5-1 and TRBJ1-1; TRBD1 might be the D (5 bases). The V and J ends lost 7 bases and 7 bases respectively, with 20 bases between them. Germline assignment: CDR1 SGHRS and CDR2 YFSETQ. The CDR3 is 14 amino acids. CDR3 DNA sequence: TGCGCCAGCGGGCAGGGAGCCCGGATGGATGAAGCTTTCTTT. Protein: CASGQGARMDEAFF.

This clonotype was detected ten times or more. This chain uses TRBV20-1 with TRBJ2-3; no firm D call. Trimming took 5 bases from V and 4 from J, leaving 13 bases between them. Germline CDR1 reads DFQATT; CDR2 reads SNEGSKA (reference sequence). The CDR3 is made up of 13 amino acids. As DNA, the CDR3 is TGCAGTGCTCCGATGTCCGGGTCAGATACGCAGTATTTT. Translating gives CSAPMSGSDTQYF.

This clonotype was seen many times. V is TRBV7-7 and J is TRBJ1-1; no reliable D call. CDR1 and CDR2 from the germline V gene are SSHAT and FNYEAQ (reference sequence). Trimming took off 5 bases at V and 1 base at J, with 8 bases between the two ends. The CDR3 extends over 13 amino acids. As DNA, the CDR3 is TGTGCCAGCAGCGATACAGAGAACACTGAAGCTTTCTTT. Protein sequence: CASSDTENTEAFF. The full variable domain, rest sourced from reference TRBV7-7 and TRBJ1-1, is GAGVSQSPRYKVTKRGQDVTLRCDPISSHATLYWYQQALGQGPEFLTYFNYEAQPDKSGLPSDRFSAERPEGSISTLTIQRTEQRDSAMYRCASSDTENTEAFFGQGTRLTVV.

CDR3 coding DNA: TGTGCCAGCAGTCCACAGAGCTCTGGGGCCAACGTCCTGACTTTC. This sequence encodes CASSPQSSGANVLTF. The rearrangement links TRBV28 to TRBJ2-6, with no clear D. CDR1 MDHEN and CDR2 SYDVKM come from the germline V gene. The length of the CDR3 is 15 residues. V was pared by 5 bases and J by 0 bases, with 8 bases between.